This T cell receptor beta chain was retrieved from a study of OX40 agonist ivuxolimab in advanced cancers. Collection of blood occurred at baseline, at cycle 4 day 1, and at cycle 7 day 1. The length of the CDR3 is 16 residues. The V and J ends lost 1 base and 0 bases respectively, with 11 bases between them. Germline CDR1 is SGHVS and CDR2 is FNYEAQ. Method: immunoSEQ multiplex PCR; TCRdb's copy keeps in-frame clones and lacks some. The top ten hold about 23% of the sample, which has about 40,000 clones, approximately 88% seen once. This chain uses TRBV7-6 with TRBJ2-3, with a possible D match to TRBD2 (6 bases). Sequenced here: CD4+ or CD8+ T cells sorted from blood, sampled in a trial of the OX40 agonist ivuxolimab. The source is an adult with an advanced solid tumor such as melanoma, head and neck, liver or kidney cancer. The CDR3 loop reads CASSLDGSVSTDTQYF. The CDR3 DNA follows: TGTGCCAGCAGCTTAGACGGGAGCGTTAGCACAGATACGCAGTATTTT.